These 13 T cell receptor beta chains were all obtained from the same sample, sequenced in a study of PD-1 blockade in classical Hodgkin lymphoma. Regarding time point: cycle 4 day 1 (C4D1), after six to seven weeks of nivolumab. With no exception, relapse followed autologous stem cell transplantation in all patients, and brentuximab vedotin exposure varied. Isolation of CD4+ T cells from thawed PBMCs was performed by magnetic negative selection. The data were produced by immunoSEQ multiplex PCR, yet TCRdb's version contains in-frame clones alone and is incomplete. The data contain tens of thousands of clones, about 93% of them singletons. The sequencing used CD4+ T cells from blood, collected before the fourth cycle of nivolumab. These receptors all come from a human donor with classical Hodgkin lymphoma.

The V call is TRBV7-6, the J call TRBJ2-7, with 9 bases that match TRBD2. The trim removed 5 bases at V and 4 bases at J, leaving 6 bases unmatched. CDR1 and CDR2 from the germline V gene are SGHVS and FNYEAQ. This CDR3 is 14 amino acids long. As DNA, the CDR3 is TGTGCCAGCAGCCCGGGACTAGCTGTGTACGAGCAGTACTTC. Protein sequence: CASSPGLAVYEQYF.

The chain is built from TRBV5-4 and TRBJ2-3; D may be TRBD2 (5 bases). V dropped 0 bases and J dropped 4 bases, with 15 bases sitting between them. The CDR3 is 16 amino acids. Germline V gene data show CDR1 as SGHNT and CDR2 as YYREEE (reference sequence). In nucleotides, the CDR3 is TGTGCCAGCAGCTTGGCTGGCAGGAGGAAGTCAGATACGCAGTATTTT. Encoded protein: CASSLAGRRKSDTQYF.

V gene TRBV18 combines with J gene TRBJ2-5; D not certain. Per the germline V gene, CDR1 is KGHSH and CDR2 is LQKENI. Trimming pared 3 bases from V and 5 bases from J, leaving 10 bases between. This CDR3 comprises 13 residues. Written as DNA, the CDR3 is TGTGCCAGCTCACCGCCAACCGGGGAGACCCAGTACTTC. Translating gives CASSPPTGETQYF.

The chain employs TRBV13 and TRBJ1-2; D remains ambiguous. The CDR3 loop spans 19 amino acids. CDR1 and CDR2 from the germline V gene are PRHDT and FYEKMQ (reference sequence). The V end lost 8 bases, the J end lost 4 bases, and 32 bases lay between the germline ends. CDR3 sequence (DNA): TGTGCCAGCCTGCTTAGGGAACTGGCTAGGGCGGCGGTGGGCTATGGCTACACCTTC. Encoded protein: CASLLRELARAAVGYGYTF.

The V gene is TRBV13, the J gene TRBJ2-7; 7 bases are shared with TRBD2. CDR3 length: 14 residues. After removal of 3 bases from V and 4 bases from J, the junction contained 6 bases not matched to a gene. Germline V lookup: CDR1 PRHDT, CDR2 FYEKMQ (reference sequence). The CDR3 loop reads CASSFIAGGYEQYF. The CDR3 DNA follows: TGTGCCAGCAGCTTCATAGCGGGTGGTTACGAGCAGTACTTC.

The chain couples TRBV6-5 to TRBJ2-1; 11 positions match TRBD2. Germline CDR1 is MNHEY and CDR2 is SVGAGI. CDR3 length: 15 amino acids. The V and J ends lost 6 bases and 8 bases, in that order; junction bases with no gene match: 9. CDR3 sequence reads: CASRLAGGPQYEQFF. The DNA for the CDR3 is TGTGCCAGCAGGTTAGCGGGAGGGCCTCAGTATGAGCAGTTCTTC.

The rearrangement uses TRBV6-6 and TRBJ2-7; D ambiguous. V was clipped by 6 bases and J by 2 bases, with 5 bases between them. Germline lookup yields CDR1 MNHNY and CDR2 SVGAGI (reference sequence). The CDR3 loop spans 11 amino acids. DNA of the CDR3: TGTGCCAGCAGCCGAACCTACGAGCAGTACTTC. Its protein product is CASSRTYEQYF.

V usage is TRBV13 and J usage is TRBJ2-1; D not resolved. The V and J ends lost 2 bases and 7 bases respectively, with 15 bases between them. CDR3 length equals 15 residues. The germline V gene encodes CDR1 PRHDT and CDR2 FYEKMQ (reference sequence). The CDR3 DNA reads as TGTGCCAGCAGCTTATCAAGTCGCGGACGAAATGAGCAGTTCTTC. Translation: CASSLSSRGRNEQFF.

This chain connects TRBV20-1 to TRBJ2-5, with D perhaps TRBD2 (6 bases). CDR1 is DFQATT and CDR2 is SNEGSKA in the germline V gene (reference sequence). Trimming stripped 4 bases from V and 6 bases from J, with 9 bases between. This CDR3 is built from 11 residues. The chain's CDR3 is CSAMGGKTQYF. DNA of the CDR3: TGCAGTGCTATGGGGGGAAAGACCCAGTACTTC.

The J gene is TRBJ2-1, the V gene TRBV30, with D perhaps TRBD2 (5 bases). The CDR3 sequence is 11 residues long. V shed 4 bases and J shed 8 bases, with 9 bases lying between them. The germline V gene encodes CDR1 GTSNPN and CDR2 SVGIG (reference sequence). The CDR3 region is CAWTSGYEQFF. The CDR3 region has the DNA TGTGCCTGGACTTCGGGGTATGAGCAGTTCTTC.

The V call is TRBV10-1, the J call TRBJ2-5, with D possibly being TRBD1 (6 bases). V was clipped by 5 bases and J by 0 bases, with 16 bases between them. The CDR3 extends over 16 amino acids. CDR1 WNHNN and CDR2 SYGVQD come from the germline V gene (reference sequence). CDR3 nucleotide sequence: TGCGCCAGCAGTTACTCGGGACATCAGTACCAAGAGACCCAGTACTTC. Residues: CASSYSGHQYQETQYF.

The chain is built from TRBV16 and TRBJ1-5, with D hard to call. CDR1 KGHSY and CDR2 FQNENV come from the germline V gene. The V end lost 1 base, the J end lost 0 bases, and 7 bases lay between the germline ends. The CDR3 runs to 15 residues. CDR3 region: CASSQWVDSNQPQHF. The DNA of the CDR3 is TGTGCCAGCAGCCAATGGGTAGATAGCAATCAGCCCCAGCATTTT.

The V and J genes are TRBV29-1 and TRBJ1-4; D gene uncertain. There are 10 residues in the CDR3. CDR1 and CDR2 from the germline V gene are SQVTM and ANQGSEA. V was clipped by 6 bases and J by 5 bases, with 4 bases between them. Here the CDR3 reads CSVANEKLFF. CDR3 sequence (DNA): TGCAGCGTCGCAAATGAAAAACTGTTTTTT.